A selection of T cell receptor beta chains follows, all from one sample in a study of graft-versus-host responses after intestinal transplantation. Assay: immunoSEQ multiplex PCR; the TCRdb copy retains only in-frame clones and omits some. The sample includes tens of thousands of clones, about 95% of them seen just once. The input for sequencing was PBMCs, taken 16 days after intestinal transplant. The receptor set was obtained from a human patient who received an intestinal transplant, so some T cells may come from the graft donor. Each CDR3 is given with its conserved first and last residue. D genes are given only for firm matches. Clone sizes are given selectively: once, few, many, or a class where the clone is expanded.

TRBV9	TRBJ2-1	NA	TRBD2	CASSVASGSMNEQFF	TGTGCCAGCAGCGTAGCTAGCGGGAGTATGAATGAGCAGTTCTTC
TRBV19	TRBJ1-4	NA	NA	CASSGGANEKLFF	TGTGCCAGTAGTGGGGGGGCTAATGAAAAACTGTTTTTT
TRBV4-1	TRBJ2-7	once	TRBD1	CASSQDLVQGALYEQYF	TGCGCCAGCAGCCAAGATCTCGTACAGGGGGCTCTCTACGAGCAGTACTTC
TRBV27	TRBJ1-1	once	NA	CASSWGSLNTEAFF	TGTGCCAGCAGTTGGGGCTCCTTGAACACTGAAGCTTTCTTT
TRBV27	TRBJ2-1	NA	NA	CASSLYPWGERNNEQFF	TGTGCCAGCAGTTTATACCCCTGGGGGGAGAGGAACAATGAGCAGTTCTTC
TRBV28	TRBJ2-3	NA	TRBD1	CASSLDRVSTDTQYF	TGTGCCAGCAGTTTAGACAGGGTCAGTACAGATACGCAGTATTTT
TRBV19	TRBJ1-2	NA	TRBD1	CASSILRTGVNYGYTF	TGTGCCAGTAGTATTCTCAGGACAGGGGTGAACTATGGCTACACCTTC
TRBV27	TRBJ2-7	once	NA	CASSSNIYEQYF	TGTGCCAGCAGTTCAAACATCTACGAGCAGTACTTC
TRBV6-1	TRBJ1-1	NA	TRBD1	CASSRQGVNTEAFF	TGTGCCAGCAGTCGACAGGGGGTTAACACTGAAGCTTTCTTT
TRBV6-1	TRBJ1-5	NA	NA	CASSVSRVSNQPQHF	TGTGCCAGCAGTGTTAGCAGGGTTAGCAATCAGCCCCAGCATTTT
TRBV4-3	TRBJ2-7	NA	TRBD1	CASSQATGVYYEQYF	TGCGCCAGCAGCCAAGCCACAGGGGTTTACTACGAGCAGTACTTC
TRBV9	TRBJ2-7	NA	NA	CASSPSVGIYEQYF	TGTGCCAGCAGCCCCTCAGTCGGGATCTACGAGCAGTACTTC
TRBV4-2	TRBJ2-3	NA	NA	CASSQAREAPTDTQYF	TGTGCCAGCAGCCAAGCTAGGGAGGCCCCCACAGATACGCAGTATTTT
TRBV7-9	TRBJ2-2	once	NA	CAGSMGLGELFF	TGTGCCGGGAGCATGGGGCTCGGGGAGCTGTTTTTT
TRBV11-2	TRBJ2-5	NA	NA	CASSLDQETQYF	TGTGCCAGCAGCTTAGACCAAGAGACCCAGTACTTC
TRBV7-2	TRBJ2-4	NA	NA	CASSLRGYKIQYF	TGTGCCAGCAGCTTACGGGGCTATAAAATTCAGTACTTC
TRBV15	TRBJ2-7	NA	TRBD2	CATSALAGSYEQYF	TGTGCCACCAGCGCGTTAGCGGGATCCTACGAGCAGTACTTC
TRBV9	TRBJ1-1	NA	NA	CASSVGPVSEAFF	TGTGCCAGCAGCGTAGGCCCGGTTTCTGAGGCTTTCTTT
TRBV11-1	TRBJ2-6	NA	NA	CASSLVIPGVPSGANVLTF	TGTGCCAGCAGCTTAGTAATCCCAGGCGTCCCCTCTGGGGCCAACGTCCTGACTTTC
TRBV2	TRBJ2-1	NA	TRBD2	CASSEGGTSGRGSSYNEQFF	TGTGCCAGCAGTGAAGGGGGGACTAGCGGGAGAGGAAGCTCCTACAATGAGCAGTTCTTC
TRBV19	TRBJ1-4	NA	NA	CASSIREIREKLFF	TGTGCCAGTAGTATTCGGGAGATTCGTGAAAAACTGTTTTTT
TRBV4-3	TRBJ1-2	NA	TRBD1	CASSSGQGGYTF	TGCGCCAGCAGTTCTGGACAGGGAGGCTACACCTTC
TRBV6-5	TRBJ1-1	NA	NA	CASRIAGGETEAFF	TGTGCCAGCAGGATAGCGGGGGGTGAGACTGAAGCTTTCTTT
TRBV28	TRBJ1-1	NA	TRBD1	CASSQLTGTGGTEAFF	TGTGCCAGCAGTCAACTTACCGGGACAGGGGGCACTGAAGCTTTCTTT
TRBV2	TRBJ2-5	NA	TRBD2	CASSERSGRVETQYF	TGTGCCAGCAGTGAACGGAGCGGGAGGGTCGAGACCCAGTACTTC
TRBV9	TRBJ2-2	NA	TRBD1	CASSYQGAGELFF	TGTGCCAGCAGTTATCAGGGGGCCGGGGAGCTGTTTTTT
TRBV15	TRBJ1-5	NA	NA	CATSRDLGRNQPQHF	TGTGCCACCAGCAGAGATCTAGGACGGAATCAGCCCCAGCATTTT
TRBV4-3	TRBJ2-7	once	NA	CASSQDLGALPYEQYF	TGCGCCAGCAGCCAAGATCTCGGGGCCCTCCCCTACGAGCAGTACTTC
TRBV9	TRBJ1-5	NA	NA	CASSDGGLGQPQHF	TGTGCCAGCAGCGACGGAGGGCTTGGTCAGCCCCAGCATTTT
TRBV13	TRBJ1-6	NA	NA	CASSLGGNSPLHF	TGTGCCAGCAGCTTAGGAGGTAATTCACCCCTCCACTTT
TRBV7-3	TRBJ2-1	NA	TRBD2	CASSLRLAGDSSYNEQFF	TGTGCCAGCAGCTTAAGACTAGCGGGGGATAGCTCCTACAATGAGCAGTTCTTC
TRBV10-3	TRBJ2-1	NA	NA	CAISEQPTSSYNEQFF	TGTGCCATCAGTGAGCAGCCTACGAGCTCCTACAATGAGCAGTTCTTC
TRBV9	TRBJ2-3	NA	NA	CASSVVGGTDTQYF	TGTGCCAGCAGCGTAGTCGGCGGGACTGATACGCAGTATTTT
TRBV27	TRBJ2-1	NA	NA	CASSLSTGTFYEQFF	TGTGCCAGCAGTTTATCGACCGGGACCTTCTACGAGCAGTTCTTC
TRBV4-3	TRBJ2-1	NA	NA	CASSQEGSWIYNEQFF	TGCGCCAGCAGCCAAGAGGGGAGCTGGATATACAATGAGCAGTTCTTC
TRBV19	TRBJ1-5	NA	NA	CASREGNQPQHF	TGTGCCAGTAGGGAGGGCAATCAGCCCCAGCATTTT
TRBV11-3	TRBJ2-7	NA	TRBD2	CASSLGGSGSGEQYF	TGTGCCAGCAGCTTAGGAGGTAGCGGGAGTGGCGAGCAGTACTTC
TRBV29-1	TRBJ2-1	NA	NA	CSVMASDYNEQFF	TGCAGCGTTATGGCTAGCGACTACAATGAGCAGTTCTTC
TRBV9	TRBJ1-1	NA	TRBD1	CASSGSTGGTEAFF	TGTGCCAGCAGCGGATCCACAGGGGGGACTGAAGCTTTCTTT
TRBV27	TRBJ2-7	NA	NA	CASSLKWSSYEQYF	TGTGCCAGCAGTTTAAAATGGAGCTCCTACGAGCAGTACTTC
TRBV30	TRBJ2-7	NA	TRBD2	CAWKPGLATYEQYF	TGTGCCTGGAAACCGGGACTAGCGACCTACGAGCAGTACTTC
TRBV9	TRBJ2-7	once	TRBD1	CASSPNDRGDYEQYF	TGTGCCAGCAGCCCTAATGACAGGGGAGACTACGAGCAGTACTTC
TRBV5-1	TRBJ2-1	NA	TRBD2	CASTPRGLAGVDEQFF	TGCGCCAGCACCCCAAGGGGACTAGCGGGAGTCGATGAGCAGTTCTTC
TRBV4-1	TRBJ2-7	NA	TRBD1	CASSQVQGASYEQYF	TGCGCCAGCAGCCAAGTCCAGGGGGCATCCTACGAGCAGTACTTC
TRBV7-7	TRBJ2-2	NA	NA	CASSLPGGELFF	TGTGCTAGCAGCTTACCGGGAGGGGAGCTGTTTTTT
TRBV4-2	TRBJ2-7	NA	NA	CASSPYPGTDSYEQYF	TGTGCCAGCAGCCCTTATCCCGGGACCGACTCCTACGAGCAGTACTTC
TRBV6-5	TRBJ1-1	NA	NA	CASRASGVTEAFF	TGTGCCAGCAGGGCGTCAGGTGTCACTGAAGCTTTCTTT
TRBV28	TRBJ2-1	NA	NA	CASSLSPAGTSSYNEQFF	TGTGCCAGCAGTTTATCCCCTGCCGGGACAAGTTCCTACAATGAGCAGTTCTTC
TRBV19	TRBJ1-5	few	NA	CASSIPGKGDQPQHF	TGTGCCAGTAGTATACCCGGGAAGGGTGATCAGCCCCAGCATTTT
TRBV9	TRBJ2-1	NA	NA	CASSDGVGEQFF	TGTGCCAGCAGCGATGGGGTTGGTGAGCAGTTCTTC
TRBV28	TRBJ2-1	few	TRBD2	CASSLGTSGSSDEQFF	TGTGCCAGCAGTCTAGGGACTAGCGGGAGTAGCGATGAGCAGTTCTTC
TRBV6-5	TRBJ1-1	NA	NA	CASSYSIYYTEAFF	TGTGCCAGCAGTTACTCGATATACTATACTGAAGCTTTCTTT
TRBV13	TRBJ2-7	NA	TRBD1	CASSLPPGTGNHEQYF	TGTGCCAGCAGCCTCCCACCCGGGACAGGGAACCACGAGCAGTACTTC
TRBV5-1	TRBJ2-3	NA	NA	CASSARGSTQYF	TGCGCCAGCAGCGCCCGAGGGAGTACGCAGTATTTT
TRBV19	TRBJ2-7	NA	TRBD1	CASSMRGQGSLQYF	TGTGCCAGTAGTATGCGGGGACAGGGTAGCCTGCAGTACTTC